This entry lists 17 T cell receptor beta chains sequenced from one sample in a study of T cells in Graves' hyperthyroidism and ophthalmopathy (dated by TCRdb to between 2018 and 2021). Library construction relied on multiplex PCR. Sequenced using an Illumina HiSeq 2000. Amplification of TCR beta CDR3 regions was carried out from RNA transcripts. The first round of RT-PCR for the TCR CDR3 was performed with the HTBI primer set and the Qiagen OneStep RT-PCR kit. TCRdb reanalyzed the raw reads on its own, using fastp at Q25 for trimming and MiXCR for clone calling, and kept in-frame beta chains. For every CDR3 protein sequence, its rows merge into one entry that carries the most common genes and DNA. The sample table shows some 690,000 distinct CDR3 sequences, and around 15% are seen once. The leading ten clones occupy 15% to 18% of the sample. The sample was blood. All receptors come from a man aged 50 to 60 with Graves' hyperthyroidism.

This clonotype was seen repeatedly, ten times or more. The chain couples TRBV29-1 to TRBJ1-1, with D perhaps matching TRBD1 (5 bases). V was shortened by 6 bases and J by 0 bases, with 11 bases between the two germline ends. The germline CDR1 and CDR2 sequences are SQVTM and ANQGSEA. This CDR3 spans 13 amino acids. CDR3 DNA: TGCAGCGTCACCGGGACCGTGAACACTGAAGCTTTCTTT. Its protein is CSVTGTVNTEAFF.

This sequence joins TRBV5-1 and TRBJ2-1, with a possible D match to TRBD1 (7 bases). Trimming pared 5 bases from V and 4 bases from J, leaving 19 bases between. Germline V gene lookup returns CDR1 SGHRS and CDR2 YFSETQ. The CDR3 consists of 16 residues. CDR3 nucleotides: TGCGCCAGCAGGCCGGGGGTGGCGGGACAGTACAATGAGCAGTTCTTC. The encoded protein is CASRPGVAGQYNEQFF.

This clonotype was seen repeatedly, ten times or more. The CDR3 DNA follows: TGTGCCAGCAGCCACGGGCTGGGGAGTTTGGACCAAGAGACCCAGTACTTC. Residues: CASSHGLGSLDQETQYF. This chain connects TRBV11-3 to TRBJ2-5; maybe TRBD2 (5 bases). V lost 5 bases to trimming and J lost 0 bases, with 19 bases between them. Germline V gene data show CDR1 as SGHNT and CDR2 as YENEEA. The CDR3 sequence is 17 residues long.

This clonotype was picked up a small number of times. The chain joins TRBV18 to TRBJ2-7; TRBD1 or TRBD2 may be the D gene (5 bases each). With 5 bases removed from V and 3 bases from J, the gap between germline ends came to 11 bases. The CDR3 sequence is 13 residues long. Germline CDR1 is KGHSH and CDR2 is LQKENI. CDR3 loop: CASSFRDGYEQYF. The CDR3 DNA is TGTGCCAGCTCATTCCGGGACGGCTACGAGCAGTACTTC.

This clonotype has ten or more counts. The chain carries TRBV12-3 or TRBV12-4 and TRBJ2-1; 7 bases map to TRBD2. The CDR3 extends over 18 amino acids. The V gene end was trimmed by 0 bases and the J gene end by 0 bases; junction bases not matched to a gene: 8. In DNA, the CDR3 is TGTGCCAGCAGTTTAGCTCGCAGCGGGACCTTCTCCTACAATGAGCAGTTCTTC. Residues: CASSLARSGTFSYNEQFF.

This clonotype has a handful of counts. The chain joins TRBV7-2 to TRBJ1-3; TRBD1 is a possible D gene (5 bases). The CDR3 length is 11 residues. The V gene lost 11 bases and the J gene lost 9 bases, with 14 bases spanning the gap. The germline gives CDR1 SGHTA, CDR2 FQGNSA. The CDR3 spells CAYKQGRTIYF. CDR3 DNA: TGTGCCTATAAGCAGGGCCGCACCATATATTTT.

The sample holds many counts of this clonotype. The chain couples TRBV19 to TRBJ2-6; D is ambiguous. Trimming took 0 bases from V and 0 from J, leaving 12 bases between them. The CDR3 has 18 residues. Germline CDR1 LNHDA, CDR2 SQIVND (reference sequence). The CDR3 bases are TGTGCCAGTAGTATAGAGGCAGTTGCTACCTCTGGGGCCAACGTCCTGACTTTC. Translating gives CASSIEAVATSGANVLTF.

This clonotype came up a few times. The chain carries TRBV5-1 and TRBJ2-2; 7 bases match TRBD1. The V gene end was trimmed by 1 base and the J gene end by 6 bases; junction bases not matched to a gene: 3. The CDR3 sequence is 14 residues long. From germline, CDR1 is SGHRS and CDR2 YFSETQ. CDR3 DNA: TGCGCCAGCAGCTTGTCAAGGGGGCCCGGGGAGCTGTTTTTT. Translation gives CASSLSRGPGELFF.

Details on this clonotype: A single base separates this from a much larger clone, so it may be a read error. Likely a read error: the CDR3 ends without its conserved phenylalanine or tryptophan. The gene calls are TRBV28 and TRBJ1-3, with D perhaps TRBD1 (5 bases). The germline gives CDR1 MDHEN, CDR2 SYDVKM. The CDR3 has 16 amino acids. Trimming pared 2 bases from V and 1 base from J, leaving 12 bases between. The CDR3 loop reads CASSLPMGTSGNTIYL. For the CDR3, the DNA is TGTGCCAGCAGTTTACCCATGGGGACTTCTGGAAACACCATATATCTT.

This clonotype was seen only once. The chain recombines TRBV18 with TRBJ1-2; the match to TRBD1 covers 7 bases. The V gene end was trimmed by 0 bases and the J gene end by 7 bases; junction bases not matched to a gene: 8. Germline V gives CDR1 KGHSH, CDR2 LQKENI. The CDR3 length is 15 residues. The CDR3 is CASSPPSPGGGGYTF. The DNA for the CDR3 is TGTGCCAGCTCACCACCTTCGCCAGGGGGAGGTGGCTACACCTTC.

This clonotype was observed many times. The chain uses TRBV11-2 and TRBJ2-7, with 9 bases identical to TRBD2. This CDR3 contains 15 residues. V lost 4 bases to trimming and J lost 2 bases; unmatched junction nucleotides: 6. Germline CDR1 is SGHAT and CDR2 is FQNNGV. Written as DNA, the CDR3 is TGTGCCAGCAGCTCCGTAGCGGGAGTGACCTACGAGCAGTACTTC. This encodes CASSSVAGVTYEQYF.

In this sample, this clonotype turned up many times. The chain links TRBV2 to TRBJ2-1; no clear D gene. Germline CDR1 is SNHLY and CDR2 is FYNNEI. The CDR3 is 13 residues long. V was shortened by 5 bases and J by 12 bases, with 17 bases between the two germline ends. The DNA for the CDR3 is TGTGCCAGCAGTATGGACGGAGTAGCAAGGCAGTTCTTC. It encodes CASSMDGVARQFF.

V usage is TRBV20-1 and J usage is TRBJ2-1, with 12 bases that match TRBD2. Trimming took 4 bases from V and 8 from J; bases not matched to a gene: 6. CDR1 is DFQATT, CDR2 SNEGSKA, per germline (reference sequence). There are 14 residues in the CDR3. The CDR3 nucleotides read TGCAGTGCTATTCGACTAGCGGGAGCGCATGAGCAGTTCTTC. Encoded protein: CSAIRLAGAHEQFF.

This clonotype was counted many times. J is TRBJ2-1 and V is TRBV2; possibly TRBD2 for D (6 bases). CDR3 length: 14 residues. From germline, CDR1 is SNHLY and CDR2 FYNNEI. Trimming shortened V by 8 bases and J by 0 bases, and 11 bases separated the two germline ends. CDR3 nucleotide sequence: TGTGCCAGCTTGCCGGACTACTCCTACAATGAGCAGTTCTTC. Translation gives CASLPDYSYNEQFF.

This clonotype has a handful of counts. This rearrangement joins TRBV19 to TRBJ2-3, with 16 bases fitting TRBD2. Germline V gives CDR1 LNHDA, CDR2 SQIVND (reference sequence). The CDR3 is made up of 19 amino acids. With V trimmed by 3 bases and J by 6 bases, 12 bases remained unmatched. In DNA form, the CDR3 reads TGTGCCAGTAGTATGTACGGGACTAGCGGGAGGGCCGGTATCGATACGCAGTATTTT. The encoded protein is CASSMYGTSGRAGIDTQYF.

The V and J genes are TRBV28 and TRBJ1-1, with 9 bases aligning to TRBD1. Germline V CDR1 and CDR2: MDHEN, SYDVKM. Germline trimming cut 6 bases from V and 1 base from J; bases unmatched to any gene: 3. The CDR3 loop spans 14 amino acids. This CDR3 reads CASRGDRANTEAFF. The CDR3 DNA sequence: TGTGCCAGCAGGGGGGACAGGGCGAACACTGAAGCTTTCTTT.

This clonotype was picked up a small number of times. The chain recombines TRBV4-1 with TRBJ2-3, with D possibly being TRBD1 (6 bases). V lost 1 base to trimming and J lost 0 bases, with 11 bases between them. The germline CDR1 and CDR2 sequences are MGHRA and YSYEKL. The CDR3 is 16 residues long. The CDR3 spells CASSQGRGFSTDTQYF. DNA of the CDR3: TGCGCCAGCAGCCAAGGCAGGGGCTTTAGCACAGATACGCAGTATTTT.